These 16 T cell receptor beta chains originate from one sample sequenced in a study of blood T cell repertoires in COVID-19. Produced via immunoSEQ multiplex PCR; TCRdb's table is partial and in-frame only. The sample lists about 150,000 clones; roughly 80% were seen once. Specimen: peripheral blood. These receptors came from an older woman with acute or convalescent COVID-19.

CDR3 amino acids: CASSEGIYTEAFF. CDR3 nucleotides: TGTGCCAGCAGTGAAGGTATTTACACTGAAGCTTTCTTT. This chain uses TRBV6-1 with TRBJ1-1; D is unclear. The V end lost 1 base, the J end lost 3 bases, and 6 bases lay between the germline ends. CDR1 and CDR2 from the germline V gene are MNHNS and SASEGT. This CDR3 spans 13 amino acids.

The rearrangement links TRBV19 to TRBJ1-2; TRBD1 agrees at 10 bases. The CDR3 contains 16 residues. In germline, CDR1 is LNHDA, CDR2 SQIVND (reference sequence). V was pared by 4 bases and J by 3 bases, with 8 bases of the junction left unmatched. CDR3: CASSTNRDRGHYGYTF. The CDR3 DNA sequence: TGTGCCAGTAGTACTAACCGGGACAGGGGACACTATGGCTACACCTTC.

This chain joins TRBV19 and TRBJ1-2; D ambiguous. Trimming stripped 6 bases from V and 6 bases from J, with 17 bases between. The germline CDR1 and CDR2 sequences are LNHDA and SQIVND (reference sequence). The CDR3 covers 14 residues. The CDR3 bases are TGTGCCAGTAGAGAGATCGGGTATACACATGGCTACACCTTC. Translating it yields CASREIGYTHGYTF.

The V and J genes are TRBV6-6 and TRBJ2-1; 11 bases match TRBD1. Trimming at V came to 3 bases and at J to 6 bases, leaving 4 bases not matched to a gene. Germline CDR1 and CDR2: MNHNY and SVGAGI (reference sequence). The CDR3 runs 15 residues. In DNA, the CDR3 is TGTGCCAGCAGTTATAGCGGGACAGGGGGCAATGAGCAGTTCTTC. Translating gives CASSYSGTGGNEQFF.

J is TRBJ1-6 and V is TRBV5-5; TRBD1 might be the D (6 bases). This CDR3 contains 15 residues. V dropped 0 bases and J dropped 8 bases, with 12 bases sitting between them. Germline CDR1 SGHKS, CDR2 YYEKEE (reference sequence). CDR3 in DNA: TGTGCCAGCAGCTTGGCGCAGGGGAGGGATTCACCCCTCCACTTT. This translates into CASSLAQGRDSPLHF.

The rearrangement joins TRBV28 to TRBJ1-6, with TRBD1 matching over 8 bases. J was trimmed by 4 bases and V by 2 bases; bases with no gene match: 4. Germline V gene sequence: CDR1 MDHEN, CDR2 SYDVKM. This CDR3 comprises 16 residues. The CDR3 protein is CASSLRRDRYNSPLHF. As DNA, the CDR3 is TGTGCCAGCAGTTTACGCCGGGACAGGTATAATTCACCCCTCCACTTT.

The chain couples TRBV5-4 to TRBJ2-2, with a tentative D call TRBD2 (5 bases). The germline V and J ends were trimmed by 4 bases and 5 bases, with 12 bases remaining between them. The CDR3 consists of 14 residues. Germline CDR1 reads SGHNT; CDR2 reads YYREEE (reference sequence). The CDR3 DNA reads TGTGCCAGCAGCCTCTTAGGCGGGACCGGGGAGCTGTTTTTT. This sequence encodes CASSLLGGTGELFF.

V is TRBV4-2 and J is TRBJ2-1; TRBD2 aligns across 8 bases. V was pared by 3 bases and J by 7 bases, with 8 bases of the junction left unmatched. CDR3 length: 15 residues. The germline CDR1 and CDR2 sequences are LGHNA and YNFKEQ. The CDR3 nucleotides read TGTGCCAGCAGCCAGGCTCGGACTAGCATTAATGAGCAGTTCTTC. It encodes CASSQARTSINEQFF.

This chain connects TRBV7-3 to TRBJ1-1; D call uncertain. The CDR3 has 14 residues. Trimming took off 2 bases at V and 4 bases at J, with 11 bases between the two ends. The germline CDR1 and CDR2 sequences are SGHTA and FQGTGA. CDR3 nucleotides: TGTGCCAGCAGCTTAGATCCGGAGAGCACTGAAGCTTTCTTT. Protein: CASSLDPESTEAFF.

The count of this clone is one. This chain joins TRBV11-3 and TRBJ2-1; TRBD2 agrees at 8 bases. This CDR3 has 14 residues. Germline loops: CDR1 SGHNT, CDR2 YENEEA. Trimming removed 3 bases from V and 12 bases from J; junction bases left unmatched: 10. CDR3 coding DNA: TGTGCCAGCAGCTTTAGCGGGGTTGCCCAAGGGCAGTTCTTC. It translates to CASSFSGVAQGQFF.

V usage is TRBV5-5 and J usage is TRBJ2-1, with D unresolved. V lost 0 bases, J lost 3 bases, and 10 bases lay in between. The CDR3 covers 15 residues. Germline-derived CDR1 and CDR2 are SGHKS and YYEKEE (reference sequence). The chain's CDR3 is CASSLAVAVYNEQFF. The CDR3 coding sequence is TGTGCCAGCAGCTTGGCCGTTGCGGTCTACAATGAGCAGTTCTTC.

The chain recombines TRBV7-6 with TRBJ1-5, with D uncertain. The V gene lost 1 base and the J gene lost 2 bases, with 12 bases spanning the gap. The germline gives CDR1 SGHVS, CDR2 FNYEAQ. The CDR3 loop spans 16 amino acids. The CDR3 reads CASSLDGRSGNQPQHF. CDR3 DNA sequence: TGTGCCAGCAGCTTAGACGGTAGATCGGGCAATCAGCCCCAGCATTTT.

The chain couples TRBV14 to TRBJ2-5, with D perhaps matching TRBD1 (6 bases). The CDR3 runs 13 residues. Germline loops: CDR1 SGHDN, CDR2 FVKESK. The V end was cut by 6 bases, the J end by 5 bases, with 13 bases between. The CDR3 nucleotides are TGTGCCAGCAGTCCACAGGGTTTCGAGACCCAGTACTTC. Translation: CASSPQGFETQYF.

This chain's CDR3 is CASSLEAGRGISYEQYF. The CDR3 region has the DNA TGTGCCAGCAGCTTAGAGGCCGGGCGGGGGATTTCCTACGAGCAGTACTTC. The V call is TRBV7-6, the J call TRBJ2-7; 7 positions match TRBD2. V dropped 1 base and J dropped 1; count of bases not matched to a gene: 10. The CDR3 totals 17 residues. The V gene's germline CDR1 is SGHVS and CDR2 FNYEAQ.

This rearrangement joins TRBV4-2 to TRBJ2-2; 7 positions match TRBD1. Trimming at V came to 0 bases and at J to 7 bases, leaving 14 bases not matched to a gene. Germline V lookup: CDR1 LGHNA, CDR2 YNFKEQ. There are 18 residues in the CDR3. CDR3 sequence reads: CASSQDHSTGVNGGELFF. CDR3 bases: TGTGCCAGCAGCCAAGACCACTCAACAGGGGTTAACGGCGGGGAGCTGTTTTTT.

The CDR3 DNA reads TGTGCCAGCAGCCAAGGCGGTATGTACCACCATGGCTACACCTTC. Amino acid sequence: CASSQGGMYHHGYTF. The rearrangement joins TRBV14 to TRBJ1-2; D is unresolved. The CDR3 contains 15 residues. Germline V CDR1 and CDR2: SGHDN, FVKESK. V lost 1 base to trimming and J lost 6 bases, with 15 bases between them.